This T cell receptor beta chain was identified in a study of blood T cell repertoires in COVID-19. Background on the study: Whether acute or convalescent, the COVID-19 samples came from the United States, Italy and Spain.

Sequenced by immunoSEQ multiplex PCR; TCRdb stores in-frame clones only, minus some. The sample has about 120,000 clones, 78% seen once. This clone was recorded a few times. J was trimmed by 4 bases and V by 4 bases; bases with no gene match: 11. Germline V CDR1 and CDR2: LGHDT, YNNKEL (reference sequence). The CDR3 is 16 residues long. The genes are TRBV3-1 (or the pseudogene TRBV3-2) and TRBJ1-2; 8 bases fit TRBD1. The clonotype originates from a man between 65 and 80 years old with acute or convalescent COVID-19. The specimen was peripheral blood. The CDR3 nucleotides read TGTGCCAGCAGCCCCTACTTGGACAGGGTTCGCTATGGCTACACCTTC. Its protein is CASSPYLDRVRYGYTF.